The 21 T cell receptor beta chains below all came from one sample that was sequenced in a study of blood T cell repertoires in COVID-19. Generated by immunoSEQ multiplex PCR, the TCRdb table keeps only in-frame clones and is missing some. The data hold 250,000 to 350,000 clones, with around 90% observed a single time. Material: PBMCs or T cells enriched from blood (not recorded which). The source is a woman aged 40-49 years who had recovered from COVID-19.

Turning to this clone: One end of the junction does not line up with germline, which may come from a read error. This CDR3 is CAWSVPTGVLF. The CDR3 DNA sequence: TGTGCCTGGAGTGTACCGACCGGAGTGCTCTTC. The rearrangement joins TRBV30 to TRBJ2-1; D unresolved. Per the germline V gene, CDR1 is GTSNPN and CDR2 is SVGIG (reference sequence). CDR3 length: 11 residues.

V gene TRBV7-9 combines with J gene TRBJ1-4; unclear D gene. The CDR3 covers 12 residues. CDR1 is SEHNR, CDR2 FQNEAQ, per germline (reference sequence). V lost 4 bases and J lost 8, with 8 bases in between. The chain's CDR3 is CASSSAAEKLFF. CDR3 nucleotides: TGTGCCAGCAGCTCCGCCGCGGAAAAACTGTTTTTT.

The V call is TRBV7-5, the J call TRBJ1-1; no DNA check was done on the table's D call, TRBD1. TRBV7-5 is shown as a pseudogene. This CDR3 has 13 residues. CDR3 region: CARSSTGGTEAFF. The CDR3 DNA reads as TGTGCCAGAAGCTCCACAGGGGGCACTGAAGCTTTCTTT.

This chain uses TRBV18 with TRBJ1-3; 9 nucleotides agree with TRBD1. The CDR3 length is 15 residues. V gave up 3 bases and J gave up 0 bases; unmatched junction bases: 0. The germline gives CDR1 KGHSH, CDR2 LQKENI. CDR3 amino acids: CASSPTGGSGNTIYF. CDR3 sequence (DNA): TGTGCCAGCTCACCGACAGGGGGCTCTGGAAACACCATATATTTT.

This clone is a singleton in its sample. The chain is built from TRBV4-1 and TRBJ2-7; TRBD2 is a possible D gene (7 bases). The ends were cut back, 3 bases at V and 7 bases at J, with 22 bases in the middle. Germline-derived CDR1 and CDR2 are MGHRA and YSYEKL. The CDR3 has 16 amino acids. The CDR3, as DNA: TGCGCCAGCAGCCAGAGTTTCGGGGGGCCCGCGCGGGAGCAGTACTTC. Translating it yields CASSQSFGGPAREQYF.

This clone was seen a few times. A junction boundary mismatches the germline segment, possibly from a read error. The chain has TRBV11-2 and TRBJ2-2; 10 bases line up with TRBD2. Germline CDR1 SGHAT, CDR2 FQNNGV. This CDR3 spans 16 amino acids. The CDR3 here is CASTLSGRANTGELFF. Here the CDR3 DNA reads TGTGCCAGCACCTTAAGCGGGAGGGCGAACACCGGGGAGCTGTTTTTT.

The chain has TRBV28 and TRBJ2-7, with 7 positions matching TRBD2. CDR3 length: 14 amino acids. Germline V gene data show CDR1 as MDHEN and CDR2 as SYDVKM. V shed 5 bases, J shed 6 bases, and the junction held 10 bases outside the gene matches. The chain's CDR3 is CASSLGGIGAEQYF. In nucleotides, the CDR3 is TGTGCCAGCAGTCTGGGAGGGATCGGAGCCGAGCAGTACTTC.

V gene TRBV6-5 combines with J gene TRBJ1-5; no firm D call. Germline V gene lookup returns CDR1 MNHEY and CDR2 SVGAGI. The V and J ends lost 6 bases and 3 bases respectively, with 9 bases between them. CDR3 length equals 13 residues. Here the CDR3 reads CASRLSYNQPQHF. The CDR3 DNA sequence: TGTGCCAGCAGGTTGAGCTACAATCAGCCCCAGCATTTT.

The CDR3 DNA is TGCAGCGTTGGTTCGGACAGGGGCGAGCAGTACTTC. Translation: CSVGSDRGEQYF. The chain is built from TRBV29-1 and TRBJ2-7; TRBD1 matches at 9 bases. The CDR3 totals 12 residues. The junction had 4 bases not matched to a gene; V was cut back by 4 bases and J by 6 bases. CDR1 and CDR2 (germline): SQVTM, ANQGSEA.

This clone was observed once. This chain uses TRBV7-8 with TRBJ2-7; D unresolved. CDR1 is SGHVS and CDR2 is FQNEAQ in the germline V gene. The CDR3 has 13 residues. V lost 5 bases, J lost 2 bases, and 10 bases lay in between. CDR3 sequence: CASSPSRPYEQYF. For the CDR3, the DNA is TGTGCCAGCAGCCCTTCCCGTCCCTACGAGCAGTACTTC.

The rearrangement links TRBV28 to TRBJ1-4; D is unclear. CDR3 length: 12 residues. Trimming stripped 5 bases from V and 8 bases from J, with 9 bases between. The germline V gene has CDR1 MDHEN and CDR2 SYDVKM. CDR3 sequence reads: CASSPGVEKLFF. The CDR3 DNA reads as TGTGCCAGCAGTCCCGGGGTGGAAAAACTGTTTTTT.

J is TRBJ2-7 and V is TRBV11-1, with D possibly matching TRBD1 (5 bases). V dropped 1 base and J dropped 3 bases, with 10 bases sitting between them. The CDR3 contains 14 residues. The V gene's germline CDR1 is SGHAT and CDR2 FQDESV (reference sequence). The CDR3 is CASSLGRAYYEQYF. The CDR3 nucleotides read TGTGCCAGCAGCTTAGGCAGGGCTTACTACGAGCAGTACTTC.

The chain employs TRBV30 and TRBJ1-6, with D tentatively TRBD1 (6 bases). Germline V CDR1 and CDR2: GTSNPN, SVGIG (reference sequence). CDR3 length: 13 amino acids. V was cut by 7 bases and J by 8 bases, with 15 bases left in between. The CDR3 region has the DNA TGTGCCTCACGGGGCAGGGGAGATTCACCCCTCCACTTT. Protein: CASRGRGDSPLHF.

This chain uses TRBV2 with TRBJ1-1, with D unclear. Germline V gene lookup returns CDR1 SNHLY and CDR2 FYNNEI. The V gene lost 6 bases and the J gene lost 1 base, with 15 bases spanning the gap. This CDR3 contains 15 residues. In DNA form, the CDR3 reads TGTGCCAGCAGCGCAGAAATGAGACAGAACACTGAAGCTTTCTTT. Residues: CASSAEMRQNTEAFF. Looking up the rest from reference TRBV2 and TRBJ1-1 gives the full variable domain: EPEVTQTPSHQVTQMGQEVILRCVPISNHLYFYWYRQILGQKVEFLVSFYNNEISEKSEIFDDQFSVERPDGSNFTLKIRSTKLEDSAMYFCASSAEMRQNTEAFFGQGTRLTVV.

The chain couples TRBV7-2 to TRBJ2-7; a possible D gene is TRBD1 (5 bases). The CDR3 covers 13 residues. V was clipped by 1 base and J by 3 bases, with 7 bases between them. The V gene's germline CDR1 is SGHTA and CDR2 FQGNSA. The CDR3 spells CASSLGQNYEQYF. The CDR3 DNA follows: TGTGCCAGCAGCTTAGGACAGAACTACGAGCAGTACTTC. The complete variable domain, with remaining parts taken from reference TRBV7-2 and TRBJ2-7, reads GAGVSQSPSNKVTEKGKDVELRCDPISGHTALYWYRQSLGQGLEFLIYFQGNSAPDKSGLPSDRFSAERTGGSVSTLTIQRTQQEDSAVYLCASSLGQNYEQYFGPGTRLTVT.

This clone occurred once. The V and J genes are TRBV18 and TRBJ2-1; possibly TRBD2 for D (5 bases). The CDR3 totals 15 residues. Trimming stripped 0 bases from V and 0 bases from J, with 6 bases between. In germline, CDR1 is KGHSH, CDR2 LQKENI. CDR3 bases: TGTGCCAGCTCACCACCGGGGAGCTCCTACAATGAGCAGTTCTTC. Protein sequence: CASSPPGSSYNEQFF.

The V and J genes are TRBV7-2 and TRBJ2-5, with D perhaps TRBD2 (6 bases). V lost 1 base, J lost 4 bases, and 16 bases lay in between. Looked up from germline, CDR1 is SGHTA and CDR2 is FQGNSA. This CDR3 has 16 amino acids. DNA for the CDR3: TGTGCCAGCAGCTTAGGGGGCGCGGGACTCGGAGAGACCCAGTACTTC. It translates to CASSLGGAGLGETQYF.

This sequence joins TRBV9 and TRBJ2-7; TRBD2 aligns across 7 bases. Germline CDR1 SGDLS, CDR2 YYNGEE. The junction had 6 bases not matched to a gene; V was cut back by 3 bases and J by 6 bases. The CDR3 runs 13 residues. The CDR3 sequence is CASSAGGFSEQYF. In nucleotides, the CDR3 is TGTGCCAGCAGCGCCGGGGGGTTTTCCGAGCAGTACTTC.

This chain uses TRBV2 with TRBJ2-1; 12 nucleotides agree with TRBD2. Germline CDR1 and CDR2: SNHLY and FYNNEI. J gave up 4 bases and V 3 bases, and 4 bases lay outside the gene matches. This CDR3 has 16 amino acids. CDR3 sequence (DNA): TGTGCCAGCAGTGAGTTCCTAGCGGGAGGGTACAATGAGCAGTTCTTC. Translating gives CASSEFLAGGYNEQFF. The full variable domain, rest sourced from reference TRBV2 and TRBJ2-1, is EPEVTQTPSHQVTQMGQEVILRCVPISNHLYFYWYRQILGQKVEFLVSFYNNEISEKSEIFDDQFSVERPDGSNFTLKIRSTKLEDSAMYFCASSEFLAGGYNEQFFGPGTRLTVL.

J is TRBJ2-7 and V is TRBV28; TRBD2 agrees at 10 bases. Germline CDR1 is MDHEN and CDR2 is SYDVKM. Trimming at V came to 7 bases and at J to 3 bases, leaving 9 bases not matched to a gene. CDR3 length: 15 residues. CDR3 in DNA: TGTGCCAGCACCGAGCAAGCGGGAGGGATCTACGAGCAGTACTTC. It encodes CASTEQAGGIYEQYF.

This clone came up a few times. This chain links TRBV28 with TRBJ1-5; a possible D gene is TRBD1 (6 bases). The CDR3 has 14 residues. The V and J ends lost 5 bases and 6 bases respectively, with 14 bases between them. Germline V CDR1 and CDR2: MDHEN, SYDVKM. The CDR3: CASSQQGGGQPQHF. The CDR3 DNA reads as TGTGCCAGCAGTCAACAGGGAGGGGGTCAGCCCCAGCATTTT.